This record concerns one T cell receptor (beta chain) sequence. This entry belongs to a study of cytomegalovirus exposure and HLA in healthy donors. The PCR contained 60 Vbeta and 13 Jbeta primers. Assay used: immunoSEQ multiplex PCR; TCRdb lists only in-frame clones, some missing. This table holds approximately 100,000 clones, about 70% found once. The V and J ends lost 7 bases and 0 bases respectively, with 11 bases between them. Germline lookup yields CDR1 LNHDA and CDR2 SQIVND (reference sequence). The CDR3 consists of 14 residues. The sequenced sample was PBMCs. This TCR came from a man over 45 in good health and CMV-seropositive. V usage is TRBV19 and J usage is TRBJ2-3, with D possibly TRBD1 on 5 matching bases. The CDR3 region has the DNA TGTGCCAGTAATAGGGGCGGAAGCACAGATACGCAGTATTTT. It is translated as CASNRGGSTDTQYF.